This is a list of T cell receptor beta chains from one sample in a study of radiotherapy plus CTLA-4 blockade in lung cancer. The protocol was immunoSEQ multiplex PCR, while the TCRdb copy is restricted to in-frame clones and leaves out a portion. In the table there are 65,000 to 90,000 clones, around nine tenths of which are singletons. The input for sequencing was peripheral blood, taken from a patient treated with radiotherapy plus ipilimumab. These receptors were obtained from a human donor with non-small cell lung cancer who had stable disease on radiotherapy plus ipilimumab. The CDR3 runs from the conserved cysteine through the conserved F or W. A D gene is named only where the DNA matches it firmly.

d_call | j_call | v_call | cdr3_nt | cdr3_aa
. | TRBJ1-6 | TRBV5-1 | TGCGCCAGCAGCTTGGAGGGTAGCCCTAATTCACCCCTCCACTTT | CASSLEGSPNSPLHF
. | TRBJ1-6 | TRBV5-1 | TGCGCCAGCAGCTTGGCTCGGACGTTTAATTCACCCCTCCACTTT | CASSLARTFNSPLHF
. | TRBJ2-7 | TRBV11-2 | TGTGCCAGCAGCTTAGGAGGGATTAATTACGAGCAGTACTTC | CASSLGGINYEQYF
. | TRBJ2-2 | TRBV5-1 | TGCGCCAGCAGCTTGGAGTTAGGGGAGCTGTTTTTT | CASSLELGELFF
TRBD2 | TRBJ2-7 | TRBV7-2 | TGTGCCAGCAGCACTACTAGCGCCGAGCAGTACTTC | CASSTTSAEQYF
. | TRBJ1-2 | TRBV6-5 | TGTGCCAGCAGTTACTCGTCCCGGAACGGCTACACCTTC | CASSYSSRNGYTF
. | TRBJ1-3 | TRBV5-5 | TGTGCCAGCAGCCCCGAGGGGAGCTCTGGAAACACCATATATTTT | CASSPEGSSGNTIYF
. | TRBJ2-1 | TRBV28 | TGTGCCAGCAGTTTAGCCCCAGTGCGTGAGCAGTTCTTC | CASSLAPVREQFF
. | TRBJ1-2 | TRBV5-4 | TGTGCCAGCAGCACTCCCAACTATGGCTACACCTTC | CASSTPNYGYTF
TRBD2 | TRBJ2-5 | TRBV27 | TGTGCCAGCAGTTCCCTGCGACTAGCGGGGAGAAAGACCCAGTACTTC | CASSSLRLAGRKTQYF